This T cell receptor (beta chain) is from a study of cytomegalovirus exposure and HLA in healthy donors. PCR primers comprised 60 Vbeta and 13 Jbeta primers. Generated by immunoSEQ multiplex PCR, the TCRdb table keeps only in-frame clones and is missing some. The sample comprises 180,000 or so clones, 76% of which are singletons, and 1.5% to 2% rests with the top ten. Nominally healthy donors were sampled, though unrecorded immune exposures were likely. V shed 6 bases and J shed 7 bases, with 19 bases lying between them. Germline CDR1 reads MNHEY; CDR2 reads SVGAGI. This CDR3 is built from 15 residues.

Sequencing was performed on PBMCs. V and J are TRBV6-5 and TRBJ1-5, with D maybe TRBD1 (5 bases). This receptor was taken from a young man in good health and CMV-seronegative. CDR3 sequence reads: CASSRGTTEGQPQHF. The DNA of the CDR3 is TGTGCCAGCAGCCGAGGGACGACGGAGGGACAGCCCCAGCATTTT.